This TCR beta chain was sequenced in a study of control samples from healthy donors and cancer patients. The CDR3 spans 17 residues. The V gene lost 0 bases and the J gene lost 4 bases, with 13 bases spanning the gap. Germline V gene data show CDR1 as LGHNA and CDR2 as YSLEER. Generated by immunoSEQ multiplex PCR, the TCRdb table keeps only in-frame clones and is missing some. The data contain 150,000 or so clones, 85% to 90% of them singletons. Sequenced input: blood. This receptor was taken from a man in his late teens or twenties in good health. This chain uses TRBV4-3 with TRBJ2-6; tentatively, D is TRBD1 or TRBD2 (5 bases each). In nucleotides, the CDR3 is TGCGCCAGCAGCCAAGATGGTGGGGGTCCGGGGGCCAACGTCCTGACTTTC. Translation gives CASSQDGGGPGANVLTF.